Presented here are 4 T cell receptor beta chains from one specimen sequenced in a study of OX40 agonist ivuxolimab in advanced cancers. The table came from immunoSEQ multiplex PCR; TCRdb's copy has only in-frame clones and leaves some out. Of over 100,000 clones detected, more than 80% appear once; the ten largest clones hold approximately 0.51%. Sequencing was performed on CD4+ or CD8+ T cells sorted from blood, taken in a trial of the OX40 agonist ivuxolimab. The receptor set was obtained from an adult with an advanced solid tumor such as melanoma, head and neck, liver or kidney cancer.

Only one count was recorded for this clone. The genes are TRBV4-3 and TRBJ2-1; 10 bases fit TRBD1. This CDR3 spans 18 amino acids. Germline CDR1 and CDR2: LGHNA and YSLEER. V shed 0 bases, J shed 10 bases, and the junction held 15 bases outside the gene matches. The CDR3 loop is CASSQDPGQGSPYREQFF. In nucleotides, the CDR3 is TGCGCCAGCAGCCAAGATCCGGGACAGGGGTCTCCTTACCGAGAGCAGTTCTTC.

The V call is TRBV5-4, the J call TRBJ1-6, with D tentatively TRBD1 (5 bases). The CDR3 covers 15 residues. Per the germline V gene, CDR1 is SGHNT and CDR2 is YYREEE (reference sequence). Trimming cost V 2 bases and J 10 bases, with 16 bases left between them. The DNA of the CDR3 is TGTGCCAGCAGCTTCCAGGGTATAGAGGGATCACCCCTCCACTTT. As protein: CASSFQGIEGSPLHF.

Turning to this clone: The CDR3 carries no conserved terminal phenylalanine or tryptophan, so it likely arises from a read error. V is TRBV7-2 and J is TRBJ1-2; D may be TRBD1 (5 bases). This CDR3 has 14 amino acids. The germline V gene encodes CDR1 SGHTA and CDR2 FQGNSA. The V gene lost 7 bases and the J gene lost 7 bases, with 19 bases spanning the gap. The CDR3 loop is CASTRPPGTPGYTL. DNA of the CDR3: TGTGCCAGCACCCGACCCCCAGGGACCCCTGGCTACACCCTC.

This sequence joins TRBV7-2 and TRBJ2-3, with 10 bases matching TRBD2. Germline CDR1 is SGHTA and CDR2 is FQGNSA. The CDR3 runs to 15 residues. Trimming removed 5 bases from V and 6 bases from J; junction bases left unmatched: 8. This chain's CDR3 is CASSERGGKSDTQYF. CDR3 DNA: TGTGCCAGCAGCGAGCGGGGGGGTAAATCCGATACGCAGTATTTT.